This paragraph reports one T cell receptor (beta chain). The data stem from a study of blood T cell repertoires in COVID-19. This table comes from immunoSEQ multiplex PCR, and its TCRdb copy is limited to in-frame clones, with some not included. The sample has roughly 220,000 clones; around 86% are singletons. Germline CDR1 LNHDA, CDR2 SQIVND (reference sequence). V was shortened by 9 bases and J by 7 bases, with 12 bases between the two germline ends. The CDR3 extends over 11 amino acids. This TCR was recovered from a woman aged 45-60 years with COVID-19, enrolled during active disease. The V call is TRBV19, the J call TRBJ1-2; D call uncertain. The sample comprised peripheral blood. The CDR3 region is CASLGVSGYTF. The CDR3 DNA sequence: TGTGCCAGCCTCGGGGTGAGTGGCTACACCTTC.